This entry is about one T cell receptor (beta chain). The protocol was immunoSEQ multiplex PCR, while the TCRdb copy is restricted to in-frame clones and leaves out a portion. This sample has 320,000 or so clones, with 85% found just once. Germline V CDR1 and CDR2: KGHDR, SFDVKD. CDR3 length: 18 residues. V lost 2 bases, J lost 7 bases, and 17 bases stayed unmatched. The data are from a study of blood T cell repertoires in COVID-19. Cohort placement rested on clinical history that participants reported themselves. V is TRBV24-1 and J is TRBJ1-2; 8 bases are a match to TRBD1. This sequence was found in a woman in her 30s who had been exposed to COVID-19. Input material: PBMCs or T cells enriched from blood (not recorded which). CDR3 nucleotides: TGTGCCACCAGTGATTCACCTCCAGGACAGGGTTTTGGTGGTGGCTACACCTTC. This sequence encodes CATSDSPPGQGFGGGYTF.